This is a list of T cell receptor beta chains from one sample in a study of cytomegalovirus exposure and HLA in healthy donors. The repertoire was sequenced with immunoSEQ multiplex PCR; TCRdb's copy has only in-frame clones and lacks some. The sample includes roughly 120,000 clones, 75% to 85% seen only once; the top ten take 3% to 4%. Material for sequencing was PBMCs. These receptors originate from a male donor in good health and CMV-seronegative. Each CDR3 is given with its conserved first and last residue. A D gene is named only where the DNA matches it firmly. Clone size is given for some rows only: seen once, a few or many times, or a class if the clone is expanded.

>TRBV27|-|TRBJ2-7|TRBD1
CASRARDRIYEQYF
TGTGCCAGCAGGGCCCGGGACAGAATATACGAGCAGTACTTC
>TRBV30|-|TRBJ1-2|TRBD1
CAWRVGQENGYTF
TGTGCCTGGAGGGTAGGACAGGAGAATGGCTACACCTTC
>TRBV5-1|-|TRBJ1-1|-
CASSLGGDTEAFF
TGCGCCAGCAGCTTGGGGGGAGACACTGAAGCTTTCTTT
>TRBV6-6|-|TRBJ1-5|-
CASSHSGPQHF
TGTGCCAGCAGCCATTCAGGGCCCCAGCATTTT
>TRBV5-4|once|TRBJ1-5|TRBD1
CASSLQGANQPQHF
TGTGCCAGCAGTTTGCAGGGGGCAAATCAGCCCCAGCATTTT
>TRBV4-3|-|TRBJ2-4|-
CASSQEVFGGSFDIQYF
TGCGCCAGCAGCCAAGAAGTCTTTGGGGGGAGTTTTGACATTCAGTACTTC
>TRBV27|-|TRBJ2-3|TRBD2
CASKASGASSTDTQYF
TGTGCCAGCAAGGCTAGCGGGGCGAGTAGCACAGATACGCAGTATTTT
>TRBV6-5|-|TRBJ1-3|-
CASSRGSSSGNTIYF
TGTGCCAGCAGTCGAGGCAGTTCCTCTGGAAACACCATATATTTT
>TRBV7-9|-|TRBJ2-5|-
CASSFSSEETQYF
TGTGCCAGCAGCTTCTCAAGCGAAGAGACCCAGTACTTC
>TRBV5-6|-|TRBJ1-3|-
CASSLKGWGGAISGNTIYF
TGTGCCAGCAGCTTGAAAGGTTGGGGGGGAGCGATCTCTGGAAACACCATATATTTT
>TRBV29-1|-|TRBJ2-1|-
CSVESGSVYNEQFF
TGCAGCGTTGAATCAGGATCTGTTTACAATGAGCAGTTCTTC
>TRBV7-2|-|TRBJ1-5|-
CASSLVGGRSNQPQHF
TGTGCCAGCAGCTTAGTCGGGGGGAGAAGCAATCAGCCCCAGCATTTT
>TRBV5-1|-|TRBJ2-7|-
CASSLYSTPYEQYF
TGCGCCAGCAGCTTGTACAGTACACCCTACGAGCAGTACTTC
>TRBV27|-|TRBJ1-4|TRBD1
CASGTGGLRTKLFF
TGTGCCAGCGGGACAGGGGGCCTTCGCACTAAACTGTTTTTT
>TRBV5-8|few|TRBJ1-5|-
CASSLNTGWWGGQPQHF
TGTGCCAGCAGCTTGAATACGGGCTGGTGGGGGGGTCAGCCCCAGCATTTT
>TRBV2|-|TRBJ1-4|-
CASSEWGLGTNEKLFF
TGTGCCAGCAGTGAATGGGGGCTGGGGACTAATGAAAAACTGTTTTTT
>TRBV5-1|once|TRBJ2-1|TRBD2
CASSLSTSGLLGGQFF
TGCGCCAGCAGCTTGTCTACTAGCGGCCTTTTGGGTGGGCAGTTCTTC
>TRBV5-1|few|TRBJ2-7|TRBD2
CASSFGRGTSGGRSYEQYF
TGCGCCAGCAGCTTCGGCCGCGGGACTAGCGGGGGGAGATCCTACGAGCAGTACTTC
>TRBV11-1|-|TRBJ2-3|TRBD2
CASSLALAGDTQYF
TGTGCCAGCAGCTTAGCACTAGCGGGAGATACGCAGTATTTT
>TRBV6-5|-|TRBJ1-3|-
CATRGSGGSGNTIYF
TGTGCCACCCGAGGGTCCGGGGGCTCTGGAAACACCATATATTTT
>TRBV5-1|-|TRBJ1-2|-
CASSSGTLGGYTF
TGCGCCAGCAGCAGCGGGACATTGGGAGGCTACACCTTC
>TRBV27|-|TRBJ2-7|TRBD1
CASSTRTGVLHEQYF
TGTGCCAGCAGTACCCGGACAGGGGTTCTGCACGAGCAGTACTTC
>TRBV4-2|-|TRBJ2-5|TRBD2
CASSPQPGPSGVAQYF
TGTGCCAGCAGCCCTCAACCGGGACCCAGCGGGGTGGCCCAGTACTTC
>TRBV6-5|-|TRBJ1-1|-
CASSYFSQMNTEAFF
TGTGCCAGCAGTTACTTCAGTCAAATGAACACTGAAGCTTTCTTT
>TRBV10-3|-|TRBJ1-2|-
CAIKISEGLGYGYTF
TGTGCCATCAAGATCTCAGAGGGTCTGGGCTATGGCTACACCTTC
>TRBV19|-|TRBJ1-3|-
CASRGGRTAANTIYF
TGTGCCAGTCGGGGTGGTAGGACAGCTGCGAACACCATATATTTT
>TRBV9|-|TRBJ2-1|-
CASSGGGGVHNEQFF
TGTGCCAGCAGCGGCGGGGGCGGGGTCCACAATGAGCAGTTCTTC
>TRBV18|-|TRBJ2-2|TRBD1
CASSTPGTENTGELFF
TGTGCCAGCTCAACCCCCGGGACAGAGAACACCGGGGAGCTGTTTTTT
>TRBV9|-|TRBJ1-1|TRBD1
CASSVSGTGATEAFF
TGTGCCAGCAGCGTATCCGGGACAGGTGCCACTGAAGCTTTCTTT
>TRBV18|-|TRBJ2-6|-
CASSPGQVGANVLTF
TGTGCCAGCTCACCAGGCCAGGTTGGGGCCAACGTCCTGACTTTC
>TRBV9|-|TRBJ2-1|TRBD2
CASSPERGPNNEQFF
TGTGCCAGCAGCCCGGAGCGGGGCCCTAACAATGAGCAGTTCTTC
>TRBV2|-|TRBJ1-1|-
CASSVQGNTEAFF
TGTGCCAGCAGTGTTCAGGGGAACACTGAAGCTTTCTTT
>TRBV6-5|-|TRBJ1-2|-
CASSEDTYGYTF
TGTGCCAGCAGTGAAGACACCTATGGCTACACCTTC
>TRBV7-9|-|TRBJ1-2|-
CAGRAYGYTF
TGTGCCGGGAGGGCCTATGGCTACACCTTC
>TRBV7-2|-|TRBJ1-6|TRBD1
CASSGYRQGINSPLHF
TGTGCCAGCAGCGGATACCGACAGGGGATTAATTCACCCCTCCACTTT
>TRBV6-5|-|TRBJ2-7|-
CASRGTATSTEQYF
TGTGCCAGCCGGGGGACAGCAACTAGCACCGAGCAGTACTTC
>TRBV11-3|once|TRBJ2-1|TRBD1
CASSQGTGSSYNEQFF
TGTGCCAGCAGCCAAGGGACAGGGAGCTCCTACAATGAGCAGTTCTTC
>TRBV9|-|TRBJ2-3|-
CASRGEDWWGADTQYF
TGTGCCAGCCGCGGGGAGGACTGGTGGGGGGCAGATACGCAGTATTTT
>TRBV11-2|once|TRBJ2-7|-
CASSLSAGRYF
TGTGCCAGCAGCTTGTCGGCAGGGCGGTACTTC
>TRBV27|-|TRBJ1-2|-
CASSLVRGKGYGYTF
TGTGCCAGCAGTTTGGTCAGGGGTAAGGGCTATGGCTACACCTTC
>TRBV6-4|-|TRBJ2-1|-
CASSSELGSYNEQFF
TGTGCCAGCAGTTCTGAACTAGGCTCCTACAATGAGCAGTTCTTC
>TRBV25-1|few|TRBJ1-3|-
CASIGTPGNTIYF
TGTGCCAGCATCGGGACACCTGGAAACACCATATATTTT
>TRBV6-5|-|TRBJ1-1|TRBD1
CASTKGQGTFF
TGTGCCAGCACCAAGGGACAGGGTACTTTCTTT
>TRBV6-5|-|TRBJ1-6|TRBD1
CASSFDRGDSPLHF
TGTGCCAGCAGTTTTGACAGGGGCGATTCACCCCTCCACTTT
>TRBV19|-|TRBJ1-5|-
CASREGVGLSNQPQHF
TGTGCCAGTAGAGAAGGGGTTGGTCTAAGCAATCAGCCCCAGCATTTT
>TRBV6-5|-|TRBJ2-7|TRBD1
CASSFSRQGFSEQYF
TGTGCCAGCAGTTTTTCGAGACAGGGGTTTTCCGAGCAGTACTTC
>TRBV20-1|few|TRBJ1-1|-
CSAPRGTEAFF
TGCAGTGCCCCGCGGGGCACTGAAGCTTTCTTT
>TRBV6-5|-|TRBJ2-7|TRBD1
CASSYAQGAYEQYF
TGTGCCAGCAGTTACGCCCAGGGGGCATACGAGCAGTACTTC
>TRBV28|-|TRBJ1-1|-
CASRFDSMNTEAFF
TGTGCCAGCAGATTTGACAGTATGAACACTGAAGCTTTCTTT
>TRBV27|once|TRBJ2-7|TRBD1
CASRRQGADEQYF
TGTGCCAGCCGCCGACAGGGGGCGGACGAGCAGTACTTC
>TRBV10-2|-|TRBJ2-1|TRBD2
CAHSGTSDYNEQFF
TGCGCCCACTCCGGGACTAGCGATTACAATGAGCAGTTCTTC